The subject of this entry is one T cell receptor (beta chain). The antigen remains undetermined. The data stem from a study of siplizumab effects on memory and regulatory T cells. Overall study results and limits: Greater diversity than memory cells seemed evident in naive T cells, which also appeared to be major alloresponse contributors. No functional test confirmed suppression by proliferating siplizumab-culture Tregs.

Some clones are missing from TCRdb's copy, which holds only in-frame ones; the method was immunoSEQ multiplex PCR. In the table there are fewer than 100,000 clones, around 93% of which are singletons. CDR1 is MNHNS and CDR2 is SASEGT in the germline V gene. The CDR3 is 15 residues long. J was trimmed by 7 bases and V by 6 bases; bases with no gene match: 12. The sequenced sample consisted of CD8+ T cells sorted from blood. This receptor was taken from a human donor in good health. The chain has TRBV6-1 and TRBJ2-7; TRBD1 matches 10 bases. The chain's CDR3 is CASRGDRGLAGEQYF. The DNA for the CDR3 is TGTGCCAGCAGGGGAGACAGGGGGCTAGCAGGGGAGCAGTACTTC.